This is a list of T cell receptor beta chains from one sample in a study of OX40 agonist ivuxolimab in advanced cancers. Repertoires were generated with immunoSEQ multiplex PCR, while TCRdb's copy carries only in-frame clones and drops some. The sample consists of tens of thousands of clones, more than 80% of them appearing once. Specimen: CD4+ or CD8+ T cells sorted from blood, collected in a trial of the OX40 agonist ivuxolimab. The receptors stem from an adult with an advanced solid tumor such as melanoma, head and neck, liver or kidney cancer. The CDR3 runs from the conserved cysteine through the conserved F or W. Each record gives: clone size, D gene, J gene, V gene, CDR3 protein, CDR3 DNA. D genes are given only for firm matches. Only some rows state a clone size, as once, few, many or a class for expanded clones.

.,TRBD1,TRBJ1-2,TRBV5-1,CASSPGTGVPVDGYTF,TGCGCCAGCAGCCCAGGGACAGGGGTTCCCGTTGATGGCTACACCTTC
.,TRBD2,TRBJ2-3,TRBV7-9,CASSRLAGETDTQYF,TGTGCCAGCAGCCGACTAGCGGGAGAAACAGATACGCAGTATTTT
.,TRBD2,TRBJ2-2,TRBV6-4,CASSDGTSGTGELFF,TGTGCCAGCAGTGACGGGACTAGCGGGACCGGGGAGCTGTTTTTT
.,.,TRBJ2-1,TRBV5-8,CASSLAAIEQFF,TGTGCCAGCAGCTTGGCAGCCATTGAGCAGTTCTTC
.,.,TRBJ1-5,TRBV5-5,CASSPDAGADQPQHF,TGTGCCAGCAGCCCTGACGCGGGGGCGGATCAGCCCCAGCATTTT
.,TRBD2,TRBJ2-1,TRBV4-1,CASSHSSGNYNEQFF,TGCGCCAGCAGCCACTCTAGCGGGAACTACAATGAGCAGTTCTTC
medium-sized,TRBD2,TRBJ2-1,TRBV9,CASSSRTSGVRNEQFF,TGTGCCAGCAGCTCGAGGACTAGCGGGGTCAGGAATGAGCAGTTCTTC
.,TRBD2,TRBJ2-7,TRBV7-9,CASSLYQAGTYEQYF,TGTGCCAGCAGCTTATATCAAGCGGGGACCTACGAGCAGTACTTC
.,TRBD1,TRBJ1-2,TRBV6-5,CASSYSTGGRDGYTF,TGTGCCAGCAGTTACTCGACAGGGGGTAGGGATGGCTACACCTTC
.,.,TRBJ1-1,TRBV2,CASTNKSAFF,TGTGCCAGCACGAATAAATCGGCTTTCTTT
.,.,TRBJ2-7,TRBV27,CASSPGQKVGQYF,TGTGCCAGCAGTCCAGGACAGAAGGTGGGGCAGTACTTC
.,.,TRBJ1-5,TRBV18,CASSPDSNQPQHF,TGTGCCAGCTCACCCGACAGCAATCAGCCCCAGCATTTT
once,TRBD1,TRBJ2-1,TRBV11-3,CASSQDRGSYNEQFF,TGTGCCAGCAGCCAAGACAGGGGGTCCTACAATGAGCAGTTCTTC
once,.,TRBJ2-5,TRBV18,CASSPPEGRGETQYF,TGTGCCAGCTCACCACCGGAGGGGCGCGGGGAGACCCAGTACTTC
.,.,TRBJ1-1,TRBV2,CASSEGGTEAFF,TGTGCCAGCAGTGAGGGGGGCACTGAAGCTTTCTTT
.,.,TRBJ2-4,TRBV6-1,CASSLLTDGIQYF,TGTGCCAGCAGCTTATTGACAGATGGCATTCAGTACTTC
.,TRBD2,TRBJ2-7,TRBV9,CASSATSGGPGEQYF,TGTGCCAGCAGCGCTACTAGCGGAGGCCCCGGTGAGCAGTACTTC
.,.,TRBJ2-1,TRBV11-2,CASSRIASAQSSYNEQFF,TGTGCCAGCAGCCGAATCGCTAGCGCCCAAAGCTCCTACAATGAGCAGTTCTTC
.,TRBD2,TRBJ2-7,TRBV5-1,CASSLARGSGTEQYF,TGCGCCAGCAGCTTGGCCAGAGGGAGCGGGACCGAGCAGTACTTC
.,TRBD1,TRBJ1-1,TRBV6-1,CASEDRVSEAFF,TGTGCCAGCGAGGACAGGGTGTCTGAAGCTTTCTTT
few,TRBD1,TRBJ1-2,TRBV9,CASSQDREGANYGYTF,TGTGCCAGCAGCCAGGACAGGGAAGGAGCTAACTATGGCTACACCTTC
.,.,TRBJ1-6,TRBV13,CASSSSREGGRSPLHF,TGTGCCAGCAGCTCCTCCAGGGAGGGTGGGCGCTCACCCCTCCACTTT
once,TRBD2,TRBJ2-1,TRBV10-3,CATRDYYNEQFF,TGTGCCACCCGGGACTACTACAATGAGCAGTTCTTC
.,.,TRBJ1-3,TRBV27,CASSLIDPSSGNTIYF,TGTGCCAGCAGTTTAATAGACCCGAGCTCTGGAAACACCATATATTTT
.,.,TRBJ2-7,TRBV27,CASSLWARGEQYF,TGTGCCAGCAGTTTGTGGGCCCGAGGGGAGCAGTACTTC
.,.,TRBJ2-7,TRBV6-6,CASSYELADSYEQYF,TGTGCCAGCAGTTATGAATTGGCAGACTCCTACGAGCAGTACTTC
.,.,TRBJ2-3,TRBV7-3,CASSLGGATDTQYF,TGTGCCAGCAGCTTAGGGGGCGCGACAGATACGCAGTATTTT